This T cell receptor beta chain comes out of a study of response to subunit inactivated influenza vaccine. Findings and caveats of the study: Every seasonal influenza vaccination brings in few new T cells, the authors suggested.

MiXCR, run by TCRdb on the RT-PCR reads, gives a single entry per CDR3 protein. This sample yields about 530,000 distinct CDR3 sequences, of which over 10% are seen a single time; roughly 14% belongs to the top ten. This clonotype was recorded a few times. What it recognizes is unknown. This CDR3 comprises 14 residues. Trimming took off 7 bases at V and 5 bases at J, with 20 bases between the two ends. The germline CDR1 and CDR2 sequences are DFQATT and SNEGSKA (reference sequence). The sample was PBMCs from blood, taken more than 35 days after vaccination. This receptor was identified in a man in his fifties or sixties who received an inactivated influenza vaccine. The chain is built from TRBV20-1 and TRBJ1-1, with D unclear. In nucleotides, the CDR3 is TGCAGTGTGCCAGCGATGCGGGTGGGAACTGAAGCTTTCTTT. It codes for CSVPAMRVGTEAFF.